This TCR beta chain was sequenced during a study of T cell responses to AZD1222 COVID-19 vaccine. Produced via immunoSEQ multiplex PCR; TCRdb's table is partial and in-frame only. The table shows some 120,000 clones, with 88% occurring only once. The CDR3 runs 15 residues. Germline loops: CDR1 SGDLS, CDR2 YYNGEE. Trimming removed 4 bases from V and 2 bases from J, with 13 bases in between. The sample here was peripheral blood, taken on day 0 of AZD1222 vaccination. The TCR originated in an adult in good health. The rearrangement links TRBV9 to TRBJ2-1, with D unclear. Here the CDR3 reads CASSPWTETYNEQFF. The CDR3 nucleotides are TGTGCCAGCAGCCCTTGGACCGAAACCTACAATGAGCAGTTCTTC.